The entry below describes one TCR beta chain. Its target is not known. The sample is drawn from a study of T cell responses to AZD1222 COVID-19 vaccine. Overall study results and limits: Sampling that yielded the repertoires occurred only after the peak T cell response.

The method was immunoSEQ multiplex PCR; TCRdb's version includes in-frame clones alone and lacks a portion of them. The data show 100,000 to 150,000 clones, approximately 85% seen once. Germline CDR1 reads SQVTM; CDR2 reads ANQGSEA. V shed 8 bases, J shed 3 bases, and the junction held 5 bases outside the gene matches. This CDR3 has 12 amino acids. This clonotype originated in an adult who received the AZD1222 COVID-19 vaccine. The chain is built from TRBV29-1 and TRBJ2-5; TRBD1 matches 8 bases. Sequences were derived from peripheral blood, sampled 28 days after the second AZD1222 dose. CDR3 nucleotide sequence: TGCAGCCTTCGACAGGGGAAAGAGACCCAGTACTTC. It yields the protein CSLRQGKETQYF. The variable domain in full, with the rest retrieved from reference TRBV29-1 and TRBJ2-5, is SAVISQKPSRDICQRGTSLTIQCQVDSQVTMMFWYRQQPGQSLTLIATANQGSEATYESGFVIDKFPISRPNLTFSTLTVSNMSPEDSSIYLCSLRQGKETQYFGPGTRLLVL.